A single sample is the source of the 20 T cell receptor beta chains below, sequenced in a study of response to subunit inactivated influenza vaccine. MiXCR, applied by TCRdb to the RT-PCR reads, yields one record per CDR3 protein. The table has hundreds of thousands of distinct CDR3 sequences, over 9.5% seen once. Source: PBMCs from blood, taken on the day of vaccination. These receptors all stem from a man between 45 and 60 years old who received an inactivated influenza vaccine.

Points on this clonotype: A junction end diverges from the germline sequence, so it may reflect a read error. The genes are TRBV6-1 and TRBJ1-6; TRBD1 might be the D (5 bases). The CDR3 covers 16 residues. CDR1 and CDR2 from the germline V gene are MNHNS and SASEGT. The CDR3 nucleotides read TGTGCCAGCAGTGAAGTAGATACAGGTTATAAATCACCCCTCCACTTT. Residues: CASSEVDTGYKSPLHF.

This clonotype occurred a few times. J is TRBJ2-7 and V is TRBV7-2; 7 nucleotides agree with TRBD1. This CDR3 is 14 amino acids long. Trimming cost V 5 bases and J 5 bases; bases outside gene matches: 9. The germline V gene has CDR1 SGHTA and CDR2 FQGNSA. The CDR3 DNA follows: TGTGCCAGCAGCCCAAGCCGGGACAGCCACGAGCAGTACTTC. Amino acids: CASSPSRDSHEQYF.

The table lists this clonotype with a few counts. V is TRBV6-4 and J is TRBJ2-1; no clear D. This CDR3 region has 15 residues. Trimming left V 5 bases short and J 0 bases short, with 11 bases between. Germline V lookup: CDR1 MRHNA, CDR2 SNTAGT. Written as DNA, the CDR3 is TGTGCCAGCAGTCTATACTATACCTCCTACAATGAGCAGTTCTTC. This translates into CASSLYYTSYNEQFF.

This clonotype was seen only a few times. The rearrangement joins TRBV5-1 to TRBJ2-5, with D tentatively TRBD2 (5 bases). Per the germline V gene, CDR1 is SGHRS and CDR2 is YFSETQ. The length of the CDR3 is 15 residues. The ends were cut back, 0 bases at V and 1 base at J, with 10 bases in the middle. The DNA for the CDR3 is TGCGCCAGCAGCTTGGGAGCCGGGGTCCAAGAGACCCAGTACTTC. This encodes CASSLGAGVQETQYF.

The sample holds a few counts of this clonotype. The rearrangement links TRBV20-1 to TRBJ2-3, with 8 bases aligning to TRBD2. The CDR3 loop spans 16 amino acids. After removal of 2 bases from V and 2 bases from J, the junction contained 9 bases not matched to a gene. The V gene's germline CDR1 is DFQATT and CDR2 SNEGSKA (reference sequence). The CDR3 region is CSARRIAGLSTDTQYF. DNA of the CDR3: TGCAGTGCTAGACGTATAGCGGGACTCTCCACAGATACGCAGTATTTT.

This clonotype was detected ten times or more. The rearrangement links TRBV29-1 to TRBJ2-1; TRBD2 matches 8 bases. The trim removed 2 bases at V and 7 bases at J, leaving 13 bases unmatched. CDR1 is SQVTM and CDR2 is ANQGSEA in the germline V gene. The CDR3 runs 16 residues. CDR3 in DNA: TGCAGCGTTGAATATCGAGCGGGAGTAGGTGGGAATGAGCAGTTCTTC. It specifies CSVEYRAGVGGNEQFF.

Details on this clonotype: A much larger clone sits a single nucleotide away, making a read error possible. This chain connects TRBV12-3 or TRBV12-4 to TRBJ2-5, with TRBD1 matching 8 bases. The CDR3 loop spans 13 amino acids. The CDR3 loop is CAGSFRGLETQYF. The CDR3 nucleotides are TGTGCCGGCAGTTTCAGGGGGCTAGAGACCCAGTACTTC.

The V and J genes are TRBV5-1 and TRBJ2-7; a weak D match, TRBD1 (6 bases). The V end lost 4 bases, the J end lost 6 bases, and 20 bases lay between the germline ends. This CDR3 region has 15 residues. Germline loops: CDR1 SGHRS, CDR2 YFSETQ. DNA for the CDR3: TGCGCCAGCAGCCCAAGTCTCCAGGGGTTGGGCGAGCAGTACTTC. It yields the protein CASSPSLQGLGEQYF.

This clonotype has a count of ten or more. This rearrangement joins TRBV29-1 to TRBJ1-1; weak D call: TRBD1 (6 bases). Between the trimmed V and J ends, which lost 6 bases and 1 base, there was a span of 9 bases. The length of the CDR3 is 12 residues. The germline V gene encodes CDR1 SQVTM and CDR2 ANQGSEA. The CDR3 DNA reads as TGCAGCGTAGGGACACGGAACACTGAAGCTTTCTTT. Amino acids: CSVGTRNTEAFF.

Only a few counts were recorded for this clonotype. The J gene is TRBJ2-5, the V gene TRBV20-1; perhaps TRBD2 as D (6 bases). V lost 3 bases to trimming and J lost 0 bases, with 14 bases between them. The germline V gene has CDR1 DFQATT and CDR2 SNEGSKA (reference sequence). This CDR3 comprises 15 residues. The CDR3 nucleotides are TGCAGTGCTAGGTCTAGCGAGGGAAACCAAGAGACCCAGTACTTC. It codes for CSARSSEGNQETQYF.

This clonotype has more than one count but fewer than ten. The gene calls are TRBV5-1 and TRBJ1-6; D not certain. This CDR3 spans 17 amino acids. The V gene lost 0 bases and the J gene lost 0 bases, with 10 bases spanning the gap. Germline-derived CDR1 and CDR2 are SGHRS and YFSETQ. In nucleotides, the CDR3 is TGCGCCAGCAGCTTGGAGGCACAGAGCTCCTATAATTCACCCCTCCACTTT. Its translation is CASSLEAQSSYNSPLHF.

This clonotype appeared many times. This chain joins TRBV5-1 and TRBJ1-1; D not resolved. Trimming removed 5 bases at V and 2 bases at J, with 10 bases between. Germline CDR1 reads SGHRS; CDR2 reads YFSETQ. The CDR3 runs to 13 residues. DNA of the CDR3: TGCGCCAGCAGACCCGATGGCAACACTGAAGCTTTCTTT. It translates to CASRPDGNTEAFF.

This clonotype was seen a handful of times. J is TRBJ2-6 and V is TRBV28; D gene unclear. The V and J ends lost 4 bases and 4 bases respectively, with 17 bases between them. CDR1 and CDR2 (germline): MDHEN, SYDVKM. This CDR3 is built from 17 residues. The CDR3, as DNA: TGTGCCAGCAGTTCCATCGGCGAGGTAGGGGGGGCCAACGTCCTGACTTTC. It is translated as CASSSIGEVGGANVLTF.

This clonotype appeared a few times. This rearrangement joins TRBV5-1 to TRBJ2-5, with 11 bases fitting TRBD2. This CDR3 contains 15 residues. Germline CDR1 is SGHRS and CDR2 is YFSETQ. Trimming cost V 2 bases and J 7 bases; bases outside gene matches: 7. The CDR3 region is CASSLTSGGSGTQYF. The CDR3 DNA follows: TGCGCCAGCAGCTTAACTAGCGGGGGTTCGGGGACCCAGTACTTC.

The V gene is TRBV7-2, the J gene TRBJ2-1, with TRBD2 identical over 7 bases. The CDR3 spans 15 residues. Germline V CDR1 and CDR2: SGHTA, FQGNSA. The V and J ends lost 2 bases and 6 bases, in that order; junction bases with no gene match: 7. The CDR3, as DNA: TGTGCCAGCAGCTTAAATAGCGGGCCTCTCAATGAGCAGTTCTTC. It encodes CASSLNSGPLNEQFF.

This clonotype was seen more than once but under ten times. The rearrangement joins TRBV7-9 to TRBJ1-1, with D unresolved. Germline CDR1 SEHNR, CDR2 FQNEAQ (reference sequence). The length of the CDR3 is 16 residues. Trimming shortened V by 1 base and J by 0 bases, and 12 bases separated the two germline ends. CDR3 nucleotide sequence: TGTGCCAGCAGCTTAGTGACGTTCCGATTGAACACTGAAGCTTTCTTT. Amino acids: CASSLVTFRLNTEAFF. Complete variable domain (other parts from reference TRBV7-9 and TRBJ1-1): DTGVSQNPRHKITKRGQNVTFRCDPISEHNRLYWYRQTLGQGPEFLTYFQNEAQLEKSRLLSDRFSAERPKGSFSTLEIQRTEQGDSAMYLCASSLVTFRLNTEAFFGQGTRLTVV.

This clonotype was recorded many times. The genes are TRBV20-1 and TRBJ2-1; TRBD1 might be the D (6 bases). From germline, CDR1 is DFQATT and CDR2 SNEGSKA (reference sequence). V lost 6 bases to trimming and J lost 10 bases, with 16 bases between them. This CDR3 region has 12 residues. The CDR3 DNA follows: TGCAGTGCGACCGACAGGTTTTTGGAGCAGTTCTTC. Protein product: CSATDRFLEQFF.

The CDR3 DNA reads as TGTGCCAGCAGTTACTTGAAGAAAGGGACTAGCGGGATCCAGACAGATACGCAGTATTTT. Encoded protein: CASSYLKKGTSGIQTDTQYF. This sequence joins TRBV6-2 or TRBV6-3 and TRBJ2-3; 13 bases map to TRBD2. CDR3 length: 20 residues. The V segment lost 1 base and the J segment 3 bases; nucleotides outside the gene matches: 13. Germline lookup yields CDR1 MNHEY and CDR2 SVGEGT.

The CDR3 spells CASSQDLQGPYEQYF. CDR3 DNA: TGTGCCAGCAGCCAAGATTTACAGGGACCCTACGAGCAGTACTTC. The chain links TRBV4-2 to TRBJ2-7; D may be TRBD1 (6 bases). Germline CDR1 is LGHNA and CDR2 is YNFKEQ. This CDR3 is 15 amino acids long. The V end lost 0 bases, the J end lost 2 bases, and 11 bases lay between the germline ends.

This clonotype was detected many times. CDR3 coding DNA: TGTGCCAGCAGCCTCCGCCGGTGGCTAGCGTTGGCAGATACGCAGTATTTT. Its protein product is CASSLRRWLALADTQYF. The chain joins TRBV12-3 or TRBV12-4 to TRBJ2-3; D may be TRBD2 (6 bases). The CDR3 totals 17 residues. V was cut by 6 bases and J by 4 bases, with 23 bases left in between.